This record looks at one T cell receptor (beta chain) sequence and its context. Its antigen is unknown. This entry is derived from a study of sequential checkpoint blockade in melanoma. Study at large: After both sequences, patients received maintenance nivolumab. After nivolumab or ipilimumab alone, about 22 patients had week-13 rebiopsies. TCRβ was sequenced from DNA of some 89 pretreatment tumors.

Study outcomes and limitations: Mutational load did not correlate with tumor T-cell fraction or clonality.

As for treatment: randomized to nivolumab then ipilimumab (arm A) or the reverse (arm B). Using immunoSEQ multiplex PCR, the repertoire was profiled, and TCRdb retains in-frame clones only, with some absent. The sample contains tens of thousands of clones, more than 25% of which appear only once. The receptor was isolated from a human donor with melanoma. The sequencing here drew on tumor tissue (inferred from file names), taken from a patient given nivolumab and ipilimumab in sequence.

CDR3 nucleotides: TGTGCCAGCACTGATGACGAAAAACTGTTTTTT. This translates into CASTDDEKLFF. The chain uses TRBV6-7 and TRBJ1-4; D is ambiguous. TRBV6-7 belongs to the ORF category, with a function that is uncertain. Deletions cut 7 bases from V and 8 bases from J, with 8 bases between. The length of the CDR3 is 11 residues.